Listed below are T cell receptor beta chains from one sample, sequenced in a study of blood T cell repertoires in COVID-19. Generated by immunoSEQ multiplex PCR, the TCRdb table keeps only in-frame clones and is missing some. In the table there are about 210,000 clones, 92% of which are singletons. Sequenced sample: peripheral blood. These TCRs come from a man aged 25-40 years with acute or convalescent COVID-19. CDR3s leave out the opening cysteine and the closing phenylalanine or tryptophan.

v_gene: TRBV30; j_gene: TRBJ2-1; CDR3aa: AWSASGAVGQF
v_gene: TRBV15; j_gene: TRBJ2-1; CDR3aa: ATSREPGAYNEQF
v_gene: TRBV2; j_gene: TRBJ2-5; CDR3aa: ATHRGQGKGETQY
v_gene: TRBV9; j_gene: TRBJ2-1; CDR3aa: ASSEGGGFYNEQF
v_gene: TRBV5-1; j_gene: TRBJ2-2; CDR3aa: ASSNGDYTGELF
v_gene: TRBV11-2; j_gene: TRBJ1-1; CDR3aa: ASTAGTGVLNTEAF
v_gene: TRBV6-2/TRBV6-3; j_gene: TRBJ2-3; CDR3aa: ASSYSPRDTDTQY
v_gene: TRBV30; j_gene: TRBJ1-2; CDR3aa: AWSRDRGGNSYT
v_gene: TRBV19; j_gene: TRBJ2-7; CDR3aa: ASRLAGGSSYEQY
v_gene: TRBV3-1/TRBV3-2; j_gene: TRBJ1-1; CDR3aa: ASNALGHGTEAF
v_gene: TRBV19; j_gene: TRBJ1-4; CDR3aa: ASSVRQFQKEKLF
v_gene: TRBV19; j_gene: TRBJ1-6; CDR3aa: ASSNLAPGWVGQGNSPLH
v_gene: TRBV20-1; j_gene: TRBJ1-2; CDR3aa: SARVEGGYT
v_gene: TRBV28; j_gene: TRBJ1-1; CDR3aa: ASSLRGTEAF
v_gene: TRBV7-6; j_gene: TRBJ2-2; CDR3aa: ASSHYGGGRSGELF
v_gene: TRBV29-1; j_gene: TRBJ1-5; CDR3aa: SVQPRGSNQPQH
v_gene: TRBV7-2; j_gene: TRBJ1-1; CDR3aa: ASSLGRGAF
v_gene: TRBV30; j_gene: TRBJ2-3; CDR3aa: AWRAGGTDTQY
v_gene: TRBV7-8; j_gene: TRBJ2-7; CDR3aa: ASSLAREQY
v_gene: TRBV11-3; j_gene: TRBJ2-3; CDR3aa: ASSARGRAADTQY
v_gene: TRBV7-3; j_gene: TRBJ2-6; CDR3aa: ASSSQVLGANVLT
v_gene: TRBV2; j_gene: TRBJ2-3; CDR3aa: VKRLAGYTDTQY
v_gene: TRBV28; j_gene: TRBJ2-7; CDR3aa: ASKAGQGVYEQY
v_gene: TRBV5-4; j_gene: TRBJ2-7; CDR3aa: ASSLGGSGGAYEQY
v_gene: TRBV29-1; j_gene: TRBJ1-1; CDR3aa: SVEDWGGTEAF
v_gene: TRBV10-3; j_gene: TRBJ1-2; CDR3aa: AISADRNYGYT
v_gene: TRBV19; j_gene: TRBJ2-1; CDR3aa: ASSIPGLAGEDEQF
v_gene: TRBV5-4; j_gene: TRBJ1-2; CDR3aa: ASSPPGGYGYT
v_gene: TRBV3-1/TRBV3-2; j_gene: TRBJ1-6; CDR3aa: ASSYKGEFTSPLH
v_gene: TRBV27; j_gene: TRBJ2-1; CDR3aa: ASSFGNEQF
v_gene: TRBV6-6; j_gene: TRBJ2-6; CDR3aa: ASRPRTGSGANVLT
v_gene: TRBV3-1/TRBV3-2; j_gene: TRBJ2-7; CDR3aa: ASSQDNTKQY
v_gene: TRBV29-1; j_gene: TRBJ2-7; CDR3aa: SVGEGAAYEQY
v_gene: TRBV27; j_gene: TRBJ2-1; CDR3aa: ASSPRLAGSNEQF
v_gene: TRBV5-1; j_gene: TRBJ2-3; CDR3aa: ASSPGSGGATDTQY
v_gene: TRBV12-5; j_gene: TRBJ2-5; CDR3aa: ASGRGLVQETQY
v_gene: TRBV7-2; j_gene: TRBJ2-2; CDR3aa: ASSPQGTGELF
v_gene: TRBV3-1/TRBV3-2; j_gene: TRBJ2-1; CDR3aa: ASSRLTSGGADEQF
v_gene: TRBV7-3; j_gene: TRBJ2-2; CDR3aa: ASSPSSGELF
v_gene: TRBV19; j_gene: TRBJ2-7; CDR3aa: ASSGTSSYEQY
v_gene: TRBV6-5; j_gene: TRBJ2-2; CDR3aa: ASSPQGNTGELF
v_gene: TRBV6-5; j_gene: TRBJ2-7; CDR3aa: ASSFSTDMDEQY
v_gene: TRBV6-5; j_gene: TRBJ2-3; CDR3aa: ASSSGTSGTDTQY
v_gene: TRBV10-2; j_gene: TRBJ2-7; CDR3aa: ASSESLWLAGEQY
v_gene: TRBV5-5; j_gene: TRBJ1-1; CDR3aa: ASSLTGVDTEAF
v_gene: TRBV30; j_gene: TRBJ1-5; CDR3aa: ACSQGHNQPQH
v_gene: TRBV28; j_gene: TRBJ2-1; CDR3aa: ASKGERGNNEQF
v_gene: TRBV24-1; j_gene: TRBJ2-3; CDR3aa: ATSDTGQGNPDTQY
v_gene: TRBV6-5; j_gene: TRBJ1-3; CDR3aa: ASRTLASGNTIY
v_gene: TRBV7-9; j_gene: TRBJ1-2; CDR3aa: ATKTPPGQAYGYT
v_gene: TRBV11-3; j_gene: TRBJ2-7; CDR3aa: ASSLGGTTYEQY
v_gene: TRBV7-8; j_gene: TRBJ2-3; CDR3aa: ASSGQRGGTDTQY
v_gene: TRBV7-3; j_gene: TRBJ2-3; CDR3aa: ASSLGALRTDTQY
v_gene: TRBV19; j_gene: TRBJ2-2; CDR3aa: ASSIGLDGEWDTGELF
v_gene: TRBV6-2/TRBV6-3; j_gene: TRBJ2-3; CDR3aa: ASSYPAGPDTQY
v_gene: TRBV5-1; j_gene: TRBJ2-7; CDR3aa: ASRPWIASYEQY
v_gene: TRBV28; j_gene: TRBJ1-4; CDR3aa: ASGSGANEKLF
v_gene: TRBV21-1; j_gene: TRBJ2-1; CDR3aa: ASTQAGDLWDEQF
v_gene: TRBV7-6; j_gene: TRBJ1-2; CDR3aa: ASSPLPQVESYGYT